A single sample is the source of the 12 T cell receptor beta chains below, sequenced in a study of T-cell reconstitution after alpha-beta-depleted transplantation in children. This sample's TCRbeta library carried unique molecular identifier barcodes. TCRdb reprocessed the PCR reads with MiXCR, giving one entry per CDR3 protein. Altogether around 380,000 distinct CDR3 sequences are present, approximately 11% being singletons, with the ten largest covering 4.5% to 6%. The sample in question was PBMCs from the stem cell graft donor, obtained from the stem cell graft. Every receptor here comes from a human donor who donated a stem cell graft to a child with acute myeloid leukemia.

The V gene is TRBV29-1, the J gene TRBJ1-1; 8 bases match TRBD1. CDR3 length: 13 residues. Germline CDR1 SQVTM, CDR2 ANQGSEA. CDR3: CRVDRGFGTEAFF. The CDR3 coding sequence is TGCAGGGTCGACAGGGGATTCGGCACTGAAGCTTTCTTT.

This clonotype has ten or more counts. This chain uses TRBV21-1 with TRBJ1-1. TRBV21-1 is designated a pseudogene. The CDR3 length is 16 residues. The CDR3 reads CASSKGLGQTNTEAFF. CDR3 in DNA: TGTGCCAGCAGCAAGGGACTAGGACAGACAAACACTGAAGCTTTCTTT.

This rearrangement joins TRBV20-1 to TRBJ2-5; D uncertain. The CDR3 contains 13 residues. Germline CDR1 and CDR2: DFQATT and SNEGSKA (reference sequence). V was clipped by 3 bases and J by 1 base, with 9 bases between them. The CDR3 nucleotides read TGCAGTGCTAGTCCGGATTTCCAAGAGACCCAGTACTTC. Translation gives CSASPDFQETQYF.

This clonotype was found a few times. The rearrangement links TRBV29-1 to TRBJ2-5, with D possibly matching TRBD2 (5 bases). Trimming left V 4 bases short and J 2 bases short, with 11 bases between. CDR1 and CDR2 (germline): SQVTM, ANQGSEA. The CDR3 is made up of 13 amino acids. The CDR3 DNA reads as TGCAGCGTTGGTCTCAGACTACAAGAGACCCAGTACTTC. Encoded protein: CSVGLRLQETQYF.

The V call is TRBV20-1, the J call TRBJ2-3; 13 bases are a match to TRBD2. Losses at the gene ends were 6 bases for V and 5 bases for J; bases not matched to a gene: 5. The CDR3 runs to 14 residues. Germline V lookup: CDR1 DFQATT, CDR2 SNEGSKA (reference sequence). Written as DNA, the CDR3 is TGCAGTGCAAGACTAGCGGGGGGCCAAGATACGCAGTATTTT. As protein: CSARLAGGQDTQYF.

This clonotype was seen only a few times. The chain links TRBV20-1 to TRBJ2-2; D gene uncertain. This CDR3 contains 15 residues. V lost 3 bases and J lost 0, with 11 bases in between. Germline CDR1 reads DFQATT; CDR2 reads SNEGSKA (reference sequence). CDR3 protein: CSASVPWTNTGELFF. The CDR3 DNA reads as TGCAGTGCTAGTGTTCCCTGGACGAACACCGGGGAGCTGTTTTTT.

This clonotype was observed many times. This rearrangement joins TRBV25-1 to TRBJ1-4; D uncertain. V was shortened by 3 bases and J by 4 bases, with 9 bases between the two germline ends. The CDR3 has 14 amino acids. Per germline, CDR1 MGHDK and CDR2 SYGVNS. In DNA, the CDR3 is TGTGCCAGCAGTGATGAAAGGAATAATGAAAAACTGTTTTTT. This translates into CASSDERNNEKLFF.

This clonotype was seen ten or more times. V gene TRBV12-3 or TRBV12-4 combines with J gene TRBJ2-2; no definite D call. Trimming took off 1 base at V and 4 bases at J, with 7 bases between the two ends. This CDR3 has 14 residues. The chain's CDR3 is CASSLGARTGELFF. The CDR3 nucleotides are TGTGCCAGCAGTTTAGGGGCACGCACCGGGGAGCTGTTTTTT.

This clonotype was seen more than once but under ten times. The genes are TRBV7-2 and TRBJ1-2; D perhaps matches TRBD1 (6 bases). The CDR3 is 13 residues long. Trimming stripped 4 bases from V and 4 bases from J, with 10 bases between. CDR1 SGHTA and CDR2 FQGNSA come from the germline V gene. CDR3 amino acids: CASSSGHSYGYTF. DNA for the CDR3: TGTGCCAGCAGCTCGGGACATAGCTATGGCTACACCTTC.

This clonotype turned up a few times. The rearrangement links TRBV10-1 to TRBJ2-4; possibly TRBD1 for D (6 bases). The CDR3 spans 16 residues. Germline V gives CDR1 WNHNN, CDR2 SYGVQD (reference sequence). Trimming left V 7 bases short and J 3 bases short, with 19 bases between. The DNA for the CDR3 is TGCGCCAGCAAAATCGAAGCCCGGGACAACAAAAACATTCAGTACTTC. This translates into CASKIEARDNKNIQYF.

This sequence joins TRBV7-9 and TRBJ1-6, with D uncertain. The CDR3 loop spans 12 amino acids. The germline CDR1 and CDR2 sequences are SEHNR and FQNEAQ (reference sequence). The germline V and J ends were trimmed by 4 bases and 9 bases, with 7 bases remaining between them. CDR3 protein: CASSSQSSPLHF. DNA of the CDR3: TGTGCCAGCAGCTCCCAATCTTCACCCCTCCACTTT.

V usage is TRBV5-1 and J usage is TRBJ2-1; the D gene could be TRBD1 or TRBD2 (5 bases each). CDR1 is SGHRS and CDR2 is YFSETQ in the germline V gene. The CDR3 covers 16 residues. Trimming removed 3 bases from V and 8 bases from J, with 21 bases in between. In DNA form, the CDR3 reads TGCGCCAGCAGCTCCCCCCCGGGGCTAGTTGGCGATGAGCAGTTCTTC. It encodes CASSSPPGLVGDEQFF.